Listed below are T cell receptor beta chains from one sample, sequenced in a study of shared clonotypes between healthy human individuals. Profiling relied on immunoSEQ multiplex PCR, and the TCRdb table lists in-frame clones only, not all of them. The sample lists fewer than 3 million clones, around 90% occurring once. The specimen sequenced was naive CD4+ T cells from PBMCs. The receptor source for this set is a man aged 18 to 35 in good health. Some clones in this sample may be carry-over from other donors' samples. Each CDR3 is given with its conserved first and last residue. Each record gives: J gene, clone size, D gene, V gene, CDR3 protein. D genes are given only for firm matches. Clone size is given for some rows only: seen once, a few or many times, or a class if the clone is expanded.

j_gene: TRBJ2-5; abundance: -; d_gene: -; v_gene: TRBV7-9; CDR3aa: CASSLARGRWETQYF
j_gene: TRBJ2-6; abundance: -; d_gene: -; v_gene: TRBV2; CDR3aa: CASSGGTGANVLTF
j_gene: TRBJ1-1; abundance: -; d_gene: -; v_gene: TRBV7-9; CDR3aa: CASSFTEAFF
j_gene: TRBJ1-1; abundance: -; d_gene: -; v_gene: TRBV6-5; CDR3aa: CASSHEVGNWYEAFF
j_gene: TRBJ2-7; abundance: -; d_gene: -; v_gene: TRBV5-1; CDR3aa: CASSLAIRGLSEQYF
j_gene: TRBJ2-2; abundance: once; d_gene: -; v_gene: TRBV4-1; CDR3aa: CASSQDVGGYTGELFF
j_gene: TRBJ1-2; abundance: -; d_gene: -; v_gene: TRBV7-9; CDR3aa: CASSELIGRVEANYGYTF
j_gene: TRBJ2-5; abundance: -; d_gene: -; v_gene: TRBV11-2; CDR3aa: CASSRNQGAETQYF
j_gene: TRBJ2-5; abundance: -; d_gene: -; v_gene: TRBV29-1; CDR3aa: CSVAWQVQETQYF
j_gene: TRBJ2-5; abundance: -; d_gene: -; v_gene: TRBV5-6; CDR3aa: CASSLVGETQYF
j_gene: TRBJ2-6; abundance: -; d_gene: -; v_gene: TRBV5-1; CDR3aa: CASGLNRPSGANVLTF
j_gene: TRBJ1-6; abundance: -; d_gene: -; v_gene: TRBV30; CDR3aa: CAWSSPGEARSPLHF
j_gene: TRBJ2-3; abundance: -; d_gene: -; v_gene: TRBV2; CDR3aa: CASSEGRSSTDTQYF
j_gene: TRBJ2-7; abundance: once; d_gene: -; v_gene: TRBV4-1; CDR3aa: CASSQAFGPEGEQYF
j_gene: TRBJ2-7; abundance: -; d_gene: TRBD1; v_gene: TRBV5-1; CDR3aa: CASSLAGTGGYEQYF
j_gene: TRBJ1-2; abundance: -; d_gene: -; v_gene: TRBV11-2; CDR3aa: CASSLGPGNESGYTF
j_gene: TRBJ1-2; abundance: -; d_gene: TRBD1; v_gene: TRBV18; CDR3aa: CASSPDQGGTYGYTF
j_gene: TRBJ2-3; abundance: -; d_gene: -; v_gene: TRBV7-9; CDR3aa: CASSTVRPGTDTQYF
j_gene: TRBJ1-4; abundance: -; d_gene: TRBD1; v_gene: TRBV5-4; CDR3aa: CASSLTGTVKGKLFF
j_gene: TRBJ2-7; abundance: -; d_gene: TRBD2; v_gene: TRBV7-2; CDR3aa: CASSLFGLAGPSYEQYF
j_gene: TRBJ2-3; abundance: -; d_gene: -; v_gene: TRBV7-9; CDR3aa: CASSSTVPTDTQYF
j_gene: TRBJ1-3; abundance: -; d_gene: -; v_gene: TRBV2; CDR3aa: CASSERGRAGNTIYF
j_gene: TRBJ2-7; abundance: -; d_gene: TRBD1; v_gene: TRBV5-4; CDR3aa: CASSSTTGGSYEQYF
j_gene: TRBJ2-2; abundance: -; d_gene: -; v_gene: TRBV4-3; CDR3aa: CASSHVQDTYTGELFF
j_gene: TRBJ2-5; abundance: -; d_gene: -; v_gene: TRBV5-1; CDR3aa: CASSPGWGYQETQYF
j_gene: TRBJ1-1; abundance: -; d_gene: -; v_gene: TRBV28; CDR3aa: CASSLWFGGGTEAFF
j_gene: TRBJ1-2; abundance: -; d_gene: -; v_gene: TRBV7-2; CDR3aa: CASSSIGTRDYGYTF
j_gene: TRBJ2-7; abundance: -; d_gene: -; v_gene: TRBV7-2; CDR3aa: CASSYGLEQYF
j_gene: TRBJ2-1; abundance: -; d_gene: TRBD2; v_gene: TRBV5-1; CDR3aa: CASSFRLAGGRNEQFF
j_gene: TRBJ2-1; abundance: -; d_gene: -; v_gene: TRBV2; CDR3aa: CASSEWFAGRSYNEQFF
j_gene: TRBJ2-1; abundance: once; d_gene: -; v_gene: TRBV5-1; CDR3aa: CASSLVDRLSGEQFF
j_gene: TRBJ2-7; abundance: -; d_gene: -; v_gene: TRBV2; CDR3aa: CASTEEGTGNYEQYF
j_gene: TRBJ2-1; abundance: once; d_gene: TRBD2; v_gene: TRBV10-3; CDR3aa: CATSPGLAGYNEQFF
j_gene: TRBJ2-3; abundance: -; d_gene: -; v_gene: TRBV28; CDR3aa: CALDRGDTQYF
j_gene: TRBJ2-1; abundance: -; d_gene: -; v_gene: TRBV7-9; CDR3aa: CASSLARQGSIEQFF
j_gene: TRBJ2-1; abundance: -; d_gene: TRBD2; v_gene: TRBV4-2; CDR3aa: CASSQGLADDSYNEQFF
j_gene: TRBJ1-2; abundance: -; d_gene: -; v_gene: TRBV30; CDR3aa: CAWSRDGGASGYTF
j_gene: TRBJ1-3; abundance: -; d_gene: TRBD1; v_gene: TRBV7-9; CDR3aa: CASSWDRAGNTIYF
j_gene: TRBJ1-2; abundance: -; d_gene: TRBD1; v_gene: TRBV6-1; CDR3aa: CASSDGTGVYGYTF
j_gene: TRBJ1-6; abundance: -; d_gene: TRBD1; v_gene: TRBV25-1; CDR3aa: CASSQKGALGSPLHF
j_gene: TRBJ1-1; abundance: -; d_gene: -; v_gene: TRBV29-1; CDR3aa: CSVETVEAFF
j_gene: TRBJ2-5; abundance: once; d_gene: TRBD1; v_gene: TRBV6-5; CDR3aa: CASSSTSGGSRETQYF
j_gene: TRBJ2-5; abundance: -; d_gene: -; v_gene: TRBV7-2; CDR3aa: CASSSRQETQYF
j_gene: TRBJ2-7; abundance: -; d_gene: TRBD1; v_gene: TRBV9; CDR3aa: CASSGSGQAGKLYF
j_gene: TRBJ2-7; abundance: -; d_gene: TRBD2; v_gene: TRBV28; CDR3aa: CASSRRAPFSGRAYEQYF